The clone carrying this T cell receptor beta chain turned up a few times. Individual cDNA molecules received unique molecular identifiers during library preparation. A single record per CDR3 protein comes from TCRdb applying MiXCR to the 5' RACE reads. The sample includes about 60,000 distinct CDR3 sequences, approximately 15% of them seen just once. This record comes from a study of early T cells in non-severe SARS-CoV-2 infection. The receptor comes from an adult who was a healthcare worker with PCR-confirmed SARS-CoV-2 infection or an uninfected control (not recorded which). Material: whole blood, obtained at baseline.

The CDR3 DNA reads as TGTGCCAGCTCACAACAGGGTTACAGCTCTGGGGCCAACGTCCTGACTTTC. Its translation: CASSQQGYSSGANVLTF. This rearrangement joins TRBV18 to TRBJ2-6; perhaps TRBD1 as D (6 bases). This CDR3 contains 17 residues. Trimming removed 4 bases from V and 0 bases from J, with 13 bases in between. The germline V gene has CDR1 KGHSH and CDR2 LQKENI.